Listed here are 7 T cell receptor beta chains from one sample, sequenced in a study of cytomegalovirus exposure and HLA in healthy donors (dated by TCRdb to the late 2010s). The library came from the immunoSEQ multiplex PCR assay. The multiplex PCR relied on a mix of 60 forward primers for TCR Vbeta segments and 13 reverse primers for TCR Jbeta segments. TCRdb's version of the immuneACCESS table is confined to in-frame rearrangements and falls short of the full clone set. An unresolved V gene accounts for under half of the shortfall where checked; the remainder is of unknown origin. The sample table contains 55,000 to 85,000 clones; only one count was recorded for about two thirds of them. 9% to 14% of the sample is in the top ten clones. Source material: PBMCs. The receptors stem from a woman in her thirties or forties in good health and CMV-seropositive.

The CDR3 loop reads CASSFEQRANEKLFF. CDR3 bases: TGCGCCAGCAGCTTCGAACAGAGGGCTAATGAAAAACTGTTTTTT. The V call is TRBV5-1, the J call TRBJ1-4; D is ambiguous. Per the germline V gene, CDR1 is SGHRS and CDR2 is YFSETQ. Trimming cost V 2 bases and J 3 bases, with 11 bases left between them. The CDR3 runs to 15 residues.

The gene calls are TRBV7-3 and TRBJ2-3; a possible D gene is TRBD1 (6 bases). V was pared by 2 bases and J by 3 bases, with 9 bases between. This CDR3 is built from 14 residues. Germline values: CDR1 SGHTA, CDR2 FQGTGA. The CDR3 here is CASSLGGRTDTQYF. The CDR3 DNA sequence: TGTGCCAGCAGCTTAGGGGGCCGGACAGATACGCAGTATTTT.

The V call is TRBV29-1, the J call TRBJ2-1; a possible D gene is TRBD2 (5 bases). Per the germline V gene, CDR1 is SQVTM and CDR2 is ANQGSEA. The CDR3 loop spans 13 amino acids. The CDR3 DNA sequence: TGCACCGCTGTTTCGGGGACCTACAATGAGCAGTTCTTC. Protein sequence: CTAVSGTYNEQFF.

The V gene is TRBV12-5, the J gene TRBJ2-1; D is uncertain. The CDR3 has 15 amino acids. The germline gives CDR1 LGHNT, CDR2 FRNRAP. V lost 5 bases, J lost 0 bases, and 11 bases lay in between. The CDR3 DNA reads TGTGCTAGTGGTCCCCTCGAGGCCTCCTACAATGAGCAGTTCTTC. It is translated as CASGPLEASYNEQFF.

The chain recombines TRBV6-1 with TRBJ1-1; D ambiguous. Between the trimmed V and J ends, which lost 10 bases and 7 bases, there was a span of 13 bases. CDR3 size: 11 residues. Looked up from germline, CDR1 is MNHNS and CDR2 is SASEGT. This CDR3 is CATPLGLEAFF. The CDR3 nucleotides are TGTGCCACCCCCCTCGGACTTGAAGCTTTCTTT.

The CDR3 sequence: CSVVSGRAFSTETQYF. CDR3 DNA sequence: TGCAGCGTTGTTAGCGGGAGGGCGTTCTCAACAGAGACCCAGTACTTC. The gene calls are TRBV29-1 and TRBJ2-5; 11 nucleotides line up with TRBD2. CDR1 and CDR2 (germline): SQVTM, ANQGSEA. Trimming took 4 bases from V and 4 from J; bases not matched to a gene: 11. This CDR3 is built from 16 residues. The whole variable domain, filled in from reference TRBV29-1 and TRBJ2-5, reads SAVISQKPSRDICQRGTSLTIQCQVDSQVTMMFWYRQQPGQSLTLIATANQGSEATYESGFVIDKFPISRPNLTFSTLTVSNMSPEDSSIYLCSVVSGRAFSTETQYFGPGTRLLVL.

The gene calls are TRBV19 and TRBJ1-1; 7 positions agree with TRBD1. CDR3 length: 13 residues. Germline values: CDR1 LNHDA, CDR2 SQIVND (reference sequence). V was clipped by 4 bases and J by 3 bases; unmatched bases: 2. The CDR3 loop is CASSTGQDTEAFF. CDR3 bases: TGTGCCAGTAGTACCGGACAGGACACTGAAGCTTTCTTT.